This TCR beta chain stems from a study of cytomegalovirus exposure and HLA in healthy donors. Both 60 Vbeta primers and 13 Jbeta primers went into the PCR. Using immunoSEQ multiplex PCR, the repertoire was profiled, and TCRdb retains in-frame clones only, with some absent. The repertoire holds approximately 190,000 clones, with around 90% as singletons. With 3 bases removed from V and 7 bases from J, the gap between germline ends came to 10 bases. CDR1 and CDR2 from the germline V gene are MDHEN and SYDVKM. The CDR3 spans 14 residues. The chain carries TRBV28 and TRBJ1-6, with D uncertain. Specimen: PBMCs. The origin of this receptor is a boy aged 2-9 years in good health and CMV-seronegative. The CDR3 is CASSLGSANSPLHF. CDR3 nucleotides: TGTGCCAGCAGTTTGGGCTCAGCAAATTCACCCCTCCACTTT.